A single sample is the source of the 25 T cell receptor beta chains below, sequenced in a study of blood T cell repertoires in COVID-19. Method: immunoSEQ multiplex PCR; TCRdb's copy keeps in-frame clones and lacks some. Of about 350,000 clones in the sample, more than 70% are singletons; the top ten hold approximately 0.93%. Sequencing was performed on PBMCs or T cells enriched from blood (not recorded which). The source is a woman aged 25 to 39 who had been exposed to COVID-19.

The chain recombines TRBV5-6 with TRBJ2-1; 9 nucleotides align to TRBD2. V was clipped by 0 bases and J by 7 bases; unmatched bases: 5. Germline V gives CDR1 SGHDT, CDR2 YYEEEE. The CDR3 loop spans 15 amino acids. The CDR3 bases are TGTGCCAGCAGCTTGGGAGCGGGAGGCGGTAATGAGCAGTTCTTC. Protein sequence: CASSLGAGGGNEQFF.

This CDR3 is CASGPDGDTEAFF. CDR3 DNA: TGTGCTAGTGGTCCTGACGGGGACACTGAAGCTTTCTTT. The chain uses TRBV12-5 and TRBJ1-1; no firm D call. The CDR3 has 13 residues. Germline CDR1 and CDR2: LGHNT and FRNRAP. Trimming took 5 bases from V and 3 from J, leaving 10 bases between them.

J is TRBJ2-7 and V is TRBV9; 12 bases match TRBD2. CDR1 and CDR2 (germline): SGDLS, YYNGEE. The CDR3 has 17 residues. After removal of 0 bases from V and 2 bases from J, the junction contained 6 bases not matched to a gene. The CDR3 loop is CASSVAPLAGGPYEQYF. The CDR3 DNA reads TGTGCCAGCAGCGTAGCTCCCCTAGCGGGAGGGCCCTACGAGCAGTACTTC. Full variable domain (missing parts from reference TRBV9 and TRBJ2-7): DSGVTQTPKHLITATGQRVTLRCSPRSGDLSVYWYQQSLDQGLQFLIQYYNGEERAKGNILERFSAQQFPDLHSELNLSSLELGDSALYFCASSVAPLAGGPYEQYFGPGTRLTVT.

The chain carries TRBV10-3 and TRBJ1-1; D may be TRBD1 (5 bases). The CDR3 spans 14 residues. Trimming left V 7 bases short and J 1 base short, with 13 bases between. In germline, CDR1 is ENHRY, CDR2 SYGVKD. CDR3 nucleotides: TGTGCCATCAAGGTTCCCGACAGGAACACTGAAGCTTTCTTT. Residues: CAIKVPDRNTEAFF.

The V gene is TRBV4-1, the J gene TRBJ2-5; tentatively, D is TRBD1 (6 bases). The V end was cut by 3 bases, the J end by 1 base, with 12 bases between. The CDR3 has 15 residues. CDR1 and CDR2 (germline): MGHRA, YSYEKL. The CDR3 is CASSQNRVIQETQYF. Here the CDR3 DNA reads TGCGCCAGCAGCCAGAACAGGGTCATCCAAGAGACCCAGTACTTC.

The chain carries TRBV14 and TRBJ2-7, with 8 bases matching TRBD1. With V trimmed by 6 bases and J by 3 bases, 4 bases remained unmatched. CDR1 is SGHDN and CDR2 is FVKESK in the germline V gene. This CDR3 is 13 amino acids long. The CDR3 bases are TGTGCCAGCAGTCCAGGGACAGGCTACGAGCAGTACTTC. This encodes CASSPGTGYEQYF.

This clone was detected only once. This sequence joins TRBV19 and TRBJ2-1, with TRBD1 as a possible D gene (6 bases). The CDR3 covers 13 residues. The V end lost 6 bases, the J end lost 7 bases, and 13 bases lay between the germline ends. Germline V CDR1 and CDR2: LNHDA, SQIVND (reference sequence). This chain's CDR3 is CASSTGTRNEQFF. The CDR3 DNA sequence: TGTGCCAGTAGCACAGGGACCAGAAATGAGCAGTTCTTC.

The rearrangement joins TRBV5-1 to TRBJ1-2; D may be TRBD1 (6 bases). The V end was cut by 2 bases, the J end by 0 bases, with 14 bases between. In germline, CDR1 is SGHRS, CDR2 YFSETQ. The CDR3 is made up of 16 amino acids. The CDR3 here is CASSFGQGPPNYGYTF. CDR3 DNA: TGCGCCAGCAGCTTCGGGCAGGGGCCCCCTAACTATGGCTACACCTTC.

The chain joins TRBV4-1 to TRBJ2-3, with D possibly TRBD1 on 6 matching bases. V lost 1 base and J lost 0, with 11 bases in between. The CDR3 has 16 residues. The germline gives CDR1 MGHRA, CDR2 YSYEKL. CDR3 region: CASSQGAGVSTDTQYF. In nucleotides, the CDR3 is TGCGCCAGCAGCCAAGGCGCAGGGGTGAGCACAGATACGCAGTATTTT.

This sequence joins TRBV18 and TRBJ1-2, with D perhaps TRBD1 (5 bases). The V end lost 5 bases, the J end lost 6 bases, and 16 bases lay between the germline ends. Germline V gene sequence: CDR1 KGHSH, CDR2 LQKENI. CDR3 size: 14 residues. The CDR3 DNA follows: TGTGCCAGCTCAACATCAGGGTACTCGGATGGCTACACCTTC. The encoded protein is CASSTSGYSDGYTF.

The chain employs TRBV19 and TRBJ1-6; TRBD1 matches 8 bases. The CDR3 loop spans 16 amino acids. Germline lookup yields CDR1 LNHDA and CDR2 SQIVND (reference sequence). V lost 3 bases and J lost 7; bases outside the gene matches: 8. Written as DNA, the CDR3 is TGTGCCAGTAGTATCCATGGACAGGGAACGAATTCACCCCTCCACTTT. The encoded protein is CASSIHGQGTNSPLHF.

V usage is TRBV7-9 and J usage is TRBJ2-7; the D gene is possibly TRBD1 (7 bases). The CDR3 contains 14 residues. V shed 5 bases and J shed 6 bases, with 17 bases lying between them. Germline CDR1 SEHNR, CDR2 FQNEAQ (reference sequence). In nucleotides, the CDR3 is TGTGCCAGCAGCCCTCAGGGGGGACGGGGCGAGCAGTACTTC. It translates to CASSPQGGRGEQYF.

The chain links TRBV10-3 to TRBJ2-7; 12 bases line up with TRBD2. This CDR3 is built from 16 residues. V lost 0 bases, J lost 3 bases, and 3 bases stayed unmatched. Germline lookup yields CDR1 ENHRY and CDR2 SYGVKD. CDR3 sequence reads: CAISESETSGGYEQYF. The CDR3 DNA follows: TGTGCCATCAGTGAGTCGGAGACTAGCGGGGGCTACGAGCAGTACTTC.

This clone was found once. V gene TRBV18 combines with J gene TRBJ1-1; no firm D call. Germline lookup yields CDR1 KGHSH and CDR2 LQKENI. The CDR3 consists of 15 residues. Trimming pared 4 bases from V and 9 bases from J, leaving 21 bases between. CDR3 sequence: CASSLPGKTTLKAFF. The CDR3 nucleotides are TGTGCCAGCTCACTCCCCGGGAAAACGACCCTGAAAGCTTTCTTT. Filled out from reference TRBV18 and TRBJ1-1, the complete variable domain reads NAGVMQNPRHLVRRRGQEARLRCSPMKGHSHVYWYRQLPEEGLKFMVYLQKENIIDESGMPKERFSAEFPKEGPSILRIQQVVRGDSAAYFCASSLPGKTTLKAFFGQGTRLTVV.

This sequence joins TRBV5-1 and TRBJ2-7; 12 nucleotides match TRBD1. After removal of 4 bases from V and 7 bases from J, the junction contained 6 bases not matched to a gene. Per the germline V gene, CDR1 is SGHRS and CDR2 is YFSETQ. There are 14 residues in the CDR3. The CDR3 DNA is TGCGCCAGCAGCCCCGGGACAGGGGGCTTAGAGCAGTACTTC. Its protein is CASSPGTGGLEQYF.

This chain connects TRBV3-1 (or the pseudogene TRBV3-2) to TRBJ2-1; 9 bases fit TRBD1. The junction had 8 bases not matched to a gene; V was cut back by 0 bases and J by 8 bases. This CDR3 has 16 amino acids. From germline, CDR1 is LGHDT and CDR2 YNNKEL (reference sequence). CDR3 sequence: CASSQDIGTGLHEQFF. CDR3 nucleotides: TGTGCCAGCAGCCAAGATATAGGGACAGGGCTCCATGAGCAGTTCTTC.

This clone was counted only a few times. This chain joins TRBV19 and TRBJ1-6; 7 bases agree with TRBD1. The V segment lost 6 bases and the J segment 8 bases; nucleotides outside the gene matches: 7. Germline loops: CDR1 LNHDA, CDR2 SQIVND (reference sequence). This CDR3 spans 14 amino acids. The CDR3, as DNA: TGTGCCAGTAGCCTGACAGGGATCTATTCACCCCTCCACTTT. It codes for CASSLTGIYSPLHF.

V and J are TRBV7-3 and TRBJ1-5; a possible D gene is TRBD1 (6 bases). Between the trimmed V and J ends, which lost 1 base and 5 bases, there was a span of 12 bases. The CDR3 runs 15 residues. Germline V gives CDR1 SGHTA, CDR2 FQGTGA. CDR3 sequence (DNA): TGTGCCAGCAGCTTAAATCCTGGGGGCGATCAGCCCCAGCATTTT. Translated, it gives CASSLNPGGDQPQHF.

About this clone: This specimen includes other DNA sequences encoding the same CDR3. The V and J genes are TRBV28 and TRBJ1-5; TRBD1 is a possible D gene (5 bases). V lost 3 bases, J lost 1 base, and 7 bases lay in between. The CDR3 is 14 amino acids. Germline assignment: CDR1 MDHEN and CDR2 SYDVKM. The CDR3 sequence: CASSLGGSNQPQHF. The CDR3, as DNA: TGTGCCAGCAGTTTGGGGGGGAGCAATCAGCCCCAGCATTTT.

The chain employs TRBV7-9 and TRBJ2-1; D remains unclear. Germline V gene data show CDR1 as SEHNR and CDR2 as FQNEAQ (reference sequence). The V end was cut by 5 bases, the J end by 6 bases, with 20 bases between. CDR3 length: 16 residues. The CDR3 DNA sequence: TGTGCCAGCAGCCCCCGGTCTGCCGGCAGGTCCAATGAGCAGTTCTTC. Its translation: CASSPRSAGRSNEQFF.

The chain uses TRBV12-3 or TRBV12-4 and TRBJ1-3; D is unresolved. V shed 6 bases and J shed 6 bases, with 9 bases lying between them. The CDR3 has 12 residues. Here the CDR3 reads CASSESVNTIYF. CDR3 sequence (DNA): TGTGCCAGCAGCGAATCGGTAAACACCATATATTTT.

This clone has just one count. The chain uses TRBV2 and TRBJ2-7; D might be TRBD1 (5 bases). The V and J ends lost 3 bases and 2 bases respectively, with 14 bases between them. Looked up from germline, CDR1 is SNHLY and CDR2 is FYNNEI. This CDR3 comprises 15 residues. CDR3 amino acids: CASSEGLQAAYEQYF. The CDR3 DNA reads TGTGCCAGCAGTGAGGGCCTACAGGCTGCCTACGAGCAGTACTTC.

This sequence joins TRBV6-2 or TRBV6-3 and TRBJ2-7, with a weak D call TRBD2 (6 bases). The CDR3 is made up of 14 amino acids. Per germline, CDR1 MNHEY and CDR2 SVGEGT. V lost 2 bases, J lost 6 bases, and 14 bases lay in between. The CDR3: CASSYREPGREQYF. The CDR3 bases are TGTGCCAGCAGTTACCGGGAGCCGGGGCGCGAGCAGTACTTC.

The CDR3 loop reads CASSPGGTGKGNTIYF. DNA for the CDR3: TGTGCCAGCAGCCCCGGGGGGACAGGGAAAGGAAACACCATATATTTT. The V call is TRBV5-4, the J call TRBJ1-3; 9 nucleotides match TRBD1. The junction had 9 bases not matched to a gene; V was cut back by 4 bases and J by 4 bases. The germline CDR1 and CDR2 sequences are SGHNT and YYREEE (reference sequence). The CDR3 is made up of 16 amino acids.

V and J are TRBV29-1 and TRBJ2-7, with TRBD1 matching over 9 bases. This CDR3 spans 13 amino acids. With 7 bases clipped from V and 3 bases from J, the junction kept 7 bases outside the gene matches. CDR1 and CDR2 from the germline V gene are SQVTM and ANQGSEA. This CDR3 reads CSASGTGNYEQYF. Here the CDR3 DNA reads TGCAGCGCCTCCGGGACAGGGAACTACGAGCAGTACTTC.